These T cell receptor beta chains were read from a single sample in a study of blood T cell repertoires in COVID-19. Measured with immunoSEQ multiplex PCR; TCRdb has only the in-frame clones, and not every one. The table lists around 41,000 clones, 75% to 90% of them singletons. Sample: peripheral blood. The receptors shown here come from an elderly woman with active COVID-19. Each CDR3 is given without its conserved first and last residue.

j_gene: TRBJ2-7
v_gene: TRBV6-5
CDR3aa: ASSSAGADYEQY

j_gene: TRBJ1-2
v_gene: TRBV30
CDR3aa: AFGQHGYT

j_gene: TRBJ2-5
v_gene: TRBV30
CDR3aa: AWGQQETQY

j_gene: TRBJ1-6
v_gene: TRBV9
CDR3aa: ASTEGPNNSPLH

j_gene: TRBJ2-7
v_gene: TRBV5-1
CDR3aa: ASSRSGGWDEQY

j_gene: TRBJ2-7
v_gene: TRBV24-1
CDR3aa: ATSDHRTGGYEQY

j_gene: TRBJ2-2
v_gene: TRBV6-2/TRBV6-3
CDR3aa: ASSPGHINTGELF

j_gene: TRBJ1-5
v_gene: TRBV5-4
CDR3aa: ASSLEPGNQPQH

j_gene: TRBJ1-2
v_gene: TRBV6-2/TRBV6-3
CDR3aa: ASSYLADRFS

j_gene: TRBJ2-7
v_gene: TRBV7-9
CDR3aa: ASSKGTEPYEQY

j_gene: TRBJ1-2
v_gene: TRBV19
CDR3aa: ASSPTGTDYGYT

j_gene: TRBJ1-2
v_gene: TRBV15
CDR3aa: ATSREGGSGYT

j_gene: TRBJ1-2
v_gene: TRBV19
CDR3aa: ASSSGQGGGYGYT

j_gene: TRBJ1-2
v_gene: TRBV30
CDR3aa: AWYPAGNYGYT

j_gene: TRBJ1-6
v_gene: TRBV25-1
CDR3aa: ASSATPGQGGSPLH

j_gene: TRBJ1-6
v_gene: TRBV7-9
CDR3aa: ASSLRPQEGSPLH

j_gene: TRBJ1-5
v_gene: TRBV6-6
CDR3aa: ASSYGQGNQPQH

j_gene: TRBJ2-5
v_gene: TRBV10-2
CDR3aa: ASREDRETQY

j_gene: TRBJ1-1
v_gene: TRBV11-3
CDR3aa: ASSLSGEGGEAF

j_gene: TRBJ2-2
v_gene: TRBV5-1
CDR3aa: ASSLHQPEGGAYTGELF

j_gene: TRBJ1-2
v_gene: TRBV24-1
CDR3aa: ATSDRGQGAGYGYT

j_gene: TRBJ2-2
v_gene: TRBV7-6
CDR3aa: ASSLGRENTGELF

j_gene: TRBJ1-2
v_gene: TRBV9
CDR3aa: ASSVGQGYGYT

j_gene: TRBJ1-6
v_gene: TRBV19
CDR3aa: ASSPRTGTGDRPLH

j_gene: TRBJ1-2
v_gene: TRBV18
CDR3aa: ASSPRPSGGYT

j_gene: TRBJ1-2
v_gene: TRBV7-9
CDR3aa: ASSSQGVYNIMAGYT

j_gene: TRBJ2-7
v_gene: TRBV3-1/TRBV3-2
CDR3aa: ASSQSFYEQY

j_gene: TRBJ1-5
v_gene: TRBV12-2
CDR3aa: ASRFPPGTGEGQPQH

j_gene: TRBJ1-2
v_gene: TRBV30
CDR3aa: AWSVTVANYGYT

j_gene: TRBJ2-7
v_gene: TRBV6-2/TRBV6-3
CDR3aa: ASSELVGFQY

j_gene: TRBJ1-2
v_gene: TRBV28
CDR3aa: ASSITGAYGYT

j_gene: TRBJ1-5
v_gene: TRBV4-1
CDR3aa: ASSQTPKQGGMSQPQH

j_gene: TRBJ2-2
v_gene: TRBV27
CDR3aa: ASSPQVVGRTGMAGELF

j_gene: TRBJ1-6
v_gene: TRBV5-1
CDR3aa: ASRGTGGDSPLH

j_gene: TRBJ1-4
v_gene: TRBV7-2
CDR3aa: ASSLGRWGRGKEKLF